The T cell receptor beta chain under discussion was sequenced for a study of T cells expressing NK-cell markers. Study overall: Most of the eight sequenced donors tested HCMV-seropositive; one tested seronegative. Whole-study results and caveats: For a handful of donors, these clonotypes were likewise the leading ones in the CD3+CD56-NKG2C+ fraction.

Germline CDR1 is SGHTA and CDR2 is FQGNSA. This CDR3 contains 16 residues. In generating TCR beta cDNA, 5'RACE template switching with UMIs was used. TCRdb reprocessed the 5' RACE reads, with one entry per CDR3 protein and no DNA. This repertoire includes hundreds of thousands of distinct CDR3 sequences. To note about this clonotype: Antigen unknown.

The specimen sequenced was blood T cells: a sorted CD56 or NKG2C T cell subset, CD4+ or CD8+ T cells, or bulk PBMC T cells (not recorded which). The sequence derives from a man between 18 and 35 years old in good health. This rearrangement joins TRBV7-2 to TRBJ2-3; TCRdb calls TRBD1, which cannot be checked without DNA. The CDR3 spells CASSRPGQGASDTQYF. Full variable domain (remainder filled in from reference TRBV7-2 and TRBJ2-3): GAGVSQSPSNKVTEKGKDVELRCDPISGHTALYWYRQSLGQGLEFLIYFQGNSAPDKSGLPSDRFSAERTGGSVSTLTIQRTQQEDSAVYLCASSRPGQGASDTQYFGPGTRLTVL.